Below are 23 T cell receptor beta chains sequenced from a single sample in a study of cytomegalovirus exposure and HLA in healthy donors. Primers included in the PCR were 60 Vbeta and 13 Jbeta primers. TCRdb keeps only in-frame clones here, not all; method: immunoSEQ multiplex PCR. This table holds tens of thousands of clones. Source material: PBMCs. These receptors originate from a man in his fifties in good health and CMV-seropositive.

The chain recombines TRBV2 with TRBJ2-3; D might be TRBD1 (6 bases). Per the germline V gene, CDR1 is SNHLY and CDR2 is FYNNEI. The CDR3 contains 14 residues. V dropped 11 bases and J dropped 8 bases, with 23 bases sitting between them. CDR3 nucleotides: TGTGCCGGCTCCCTGGGGGCGATTTTAGGTACGCAGTATTTT. Translating it yields CAGSLGAILGTQYF.

The chain employs TRBV30 and TRBJ1-1; TRBD1 matches at 7 bases. Germline V CDR1 and CDR2: GTSNPN, SVGIG (reference sequence). Trimming at V came to 5 bases and at J to 7 bases, leaving 7 bases not matched to a gene. This CDR3 contains 12 residues. CDR3 in amino acids: CAWGTAVNEAFF. The CDR3 coding sequence is TGTGCCTGGGGGACAGCAGTTAATGAAGCTTTCTTT.

The rearrangement links TRBV6-5 to TRBJ1-2; the D gene is possibly TRBD1 (5 bases). This CDR3 region has 15 residues. The V end lost 0 bases, the J end lost 7 bases, and 15 bases lay between the germline ends. Germline V CDR1 and CDR2: MNHEY, SVGAGI. The CDR3 protein is CASSYSTGRASGYTF. For the CDR3, the DNA is TGTGCCAGCAGTTACTCGACGGGCAGGGCCTCTGGCTACACCTTC.

V usage is TRBV30 and J usage is TRBJ2-7, with TRBD2 matching over 9 bases. The CDR3 spans 15 residues. V shed 8 bases and J 3 bases; nucleotides not matched to a gene: 14. Germline values: CDR1 GTSNPN, CDR2 SVGIG (reference sequence). In DNA form, the CDR3 reads TGTGCCGGGATCAGAGCGCGGGAGGGCGACTACGAGCAGTACTTC. It codes for CAGIRAREGDYEQYF. The whole variable domain, remainder taken from reference TRBV30 and TRBJ2-7, is SQTIHQWPATLVQPVGSPLSLECTVEGTSNPNLYWYRQAAGRGLQLLFYSVGIGQISSEVPQNLSASRPQDRQFILSSKKLLLSDSGFYLCAGIRAREGDYEQYFGPGTRLTVT.

The V call is TRBV7-9, the J call TRBJ2-3; unclear D gene. Germline V gene data show CDR1 as SEHNR and CDR2 as FQNEAQ (reference sequence). The length of the CDR3 is 10 residues. Trimming left V 5 bases short and J 5 bases short, with 2 bases between. CDR3 residues: CASSLDTQYF. The CDR3 DNA is TGTGCCAGCAGCCTAGATACGCAGTATTTT.

The chain combines TRBV5-4 with TRBJ2-7; D possibly corresponds to TRBD1 (5 bases). In germline, CDR1 is SGHNT, CDR2 YYREEE (reference sequence). Trimming took 2 bases from V and 5 from J, leaving 11 bases between them. The CDR3 extends over 13 amino acids. In DNA, the CDR3 is TGTGCCAGCAGCTTCCCAGGGATGCACGAGCAGTACGTC. Its translation: CASSFPGMHEQYV.

For this clone: At one end, the junction sequence differs from germline, possibly due to a read error. The rearrangement uses TRBV7-7 and TRBJ2-2, with a tentative D call TRBD2 (6 bases). The CDR3 contains 14 residues. In germline, CDR1 is SSHAT, CDR2 FNYEAQ (reference sequence). CDR3 in DNA: TGTGCTAGCAGCTTAAGGACGGAGGGCGGGGAGCTGTTTTTT. Protein: CASSLRTEGGELFF.

V and J are TRBV23-1 and TRBJ2-7, with 7 bases identical to TRBD1. TRBV23-1 is an ORF, and what it does is uncertain. V was clipped by 4 bases and J by 3 bases; unmatched bases: 6. The CDR3 loop spans 14 amino acids. The CDR3 DNA is TGCGCCAGCAGTCTCCGACAGGGAAACTACGAGCAGTACGTC. The encoded protein is CASSLRQGNYEQYV.

The V and J genes are TRBV5-1 and TRBJ1-1; D perhaps matches TRBD1 (5 bases). The V end lost 0 bases, the J end lost 5 bases, and 14 bases lay between the germline ends. Germline V gene lookup returns CDR1 SGHRS and CDR2 YFSETQ. The CDR3 consists of 15 residues. The CDR3, as DNA: TGCGCCAGCAGCTTGGGTGGTTCGAAGGGGACTGAAGCTTTCTTT. This encodes CASSLGGSKGTEAFF.

To note about this clone: This sample includes further DNA sequences coding for the same CDR3. The chain has TRBV28 and TRBJ2-7; TRBD1 matches at 7 bases. Germline loops: CDR1 MDHEN, CDR2 SYDVKM. J gave up 2 bases and V 5 bases, and 3 bases lay outside the gene matches. There are 13 residues in the CDR3. The DNA for the CDR3 is TGTGCCAGCAGTCCGGGACAGACCTACGAGCAGTACTTC. Protein: CASSPGQTYEQYF.

The rearrangement joins TRBV9 to TRBJ2-1; the match to TRBD2 covers 13 bases. V dropped 7 bases and J dropped 3; count of bases not matched to a gene: 1. From germline, CDR1 is SGDLS and CDR2 YYNGEE. The CDR3 length is 14 residues. CDR3 amino acids: CASGLAGVYNEQFF. CDR3 in DNA: TGTGCCAGCGGACTAGCGGGAGTCTACAATGAGCAGTTCTTC. Combining the CDR3 with reference TRBV9 and TRBJ2-1 gives the whole variable domain DSGVTQTPKHLITATGQRVTLRCSPRSGDLSVYWYQQSLDQGLQFLIQYYNGEERAKGNILERFSAQQFPDLHSELNLSSLELGDSALYFCASGLAGVYNEQFFGPGTRLTVL.

The chain carries TRBV4-1 and TRBJ2-2; TRBD2 agrees at 11 bases. Germline loops: CDR1 MGHRA, CDR2 YSYEKL. The CDR3 contains 20 residues. V shed 0 bases and J 7 bases; nucleotides not matched to a gene: 16. The CDR3 DNA is TGCGCCAGCAGCCAAGATCCGATAGCGGGAGGGTTTAGTTTGGGCGGGGAGCTGTTTTTT. Protein sequence: CASSQDPIAGGFSLGGELFF.

The chain joins TRBV11-3 to TRBJ2-7; D perhaps matches TRBD2 (6 bases). The germline V gene encodes CDR1 SGHNT and CDR2 YENEEA. V shed 0 bases and J shed 0 bases, with 15 bases lying between them. The CDR3 runs 17 residues. The CDR3 protein is CASSLDQGGDGSYEQYF. CDR3 DNA: TGTGCCAGCAGCTTAGATCAGGGCGGGGACGGCTCCTACGAGCAGTACTTC.

V gene TRBV30 combines with J gene TRBJ1-5; D gene ambiguous. Between the trimmed V and J ends, which lost 3 bases and 4 bases, there was a span of 10 bases. Germline V CDR1 and CDR2: GTSNPN, SVGIG (reference sequence). The CDR3 runs to 13 residues. This CDR3 is CAWSLTSNQPQHF. The CDR3 bases are TGTGCCTGGAGCCTGACATCAAATCAGCCCCAGCATTTT. The entire variable domain, with the rest obtained from reference TRBV30 and TRBJ1-5, is as follows: SQTIHQWPATLVQPVGSPLSLECTVEGTSNPNLYWYRQAAGRGLQLLFYSVGIGQISSEVPQNLSASRPQDRQFILSSKKLLLSDSGFYLCAWSLTSNQPQHFGDGTRLSIL.

The J gene is TRBJ1-1, the V gene TRBV30; 7 bases align to TRBD1. Looked up from germline, CDR1 is GTSNPN and CDR2 is SVGIG (reference sequence). The V segment lost 2 bases and the J segment 6 bases; nucleotides outside the gene matches: 3. The CDR3 consists of 12 residues. CDR3 bases: TGTGCCTGGAGTTCCCAGGGGGCTGAAGCTTTCTTT. It translates to CAWSSQGAEAFF.

The chain joins TRBV7-9 to TRBJ2-5; 7 positions match TRBD1. Germline CDR1 reads SEHNR; CDR2 reads FQNEAQ (reference sequence). Unmatched junction bases numbered 1, after V lost 1 base and J lost 2 bases. The CDR3 is 14 amino acids. CDR3 in amino acids: CASSLVGQQETQYF. CDR3 nucleotides: TGTGCCAGCAGCTTAGTGGGACAGCAAGAGACCCAGTACTTC.

The CDR3 sequence: CASSQPLPGQGPTDTQYF. DNA of the CDR3: TGCGCCAGCAGCCAGCCTTTACCGGGACAGGGCCCCACAGATACGCAGTATTTT. V usage is TRBV5-1 and J usage is TRBJ2-3, with TRBD1 matching 9 bases. This CDR3 has 18 residues. V lost 4 bases, J lost 2 bases, and 14 bases stayed unmatched. Germline loops: CDR1 SGHRS, CDR2 YFSETQ.

The chain is built from TRBV4-2 and TRBJ1-5; D is uncertain. V was cut by 0 bases and J by 4 bases, with 19 bases left in between. The CDR3 contains 18 residues. Looked up from germline, CDR1 is LGHNA and CDR2 is YNFKEQ. The CDR3 coding sequence is TGTGCCAGCAGCCAAGAATCTGTAGGAGGTAGCACTAATCAGCCCCAGCATTTT. Protein: CASSQESVGGSTNQPQHF.

The chain combines TRBV30 with TRBJ2-7, with D tentatively TRBD2 (5 bases). Germline CDR1 GTSNPN, CDR2 SVGIG (reference sequence). The CDR3 length is 14 residues. V lost 2 bases, J lost 5 bases, and 16 bases lay in between. The CDR3 DNA reads as TGTGCCTGGAGTAAACTAGGCCATACGGACGAGCAGTACTTC. Encoded protein: CAWSKLGHTDEQYF. Full variable domain (remainder filled in from reference TRBV30 and TRBJ2-7): SQTIHQWPATLVQPVGSPLSLECTVEGTSNPNLYWYRQAAGRGLQLLFYSVGIGQISSEVPQNLSASRPQDRQFILSSKKLLLSDSGFYLCAWSKLGHTDEQYFGPGTRLTVT.

This sequence joins TRBV9 and TRBJ1-1, with 12 bases matching TRBD1. This CDR3 has 15 residues. V lost 3 bases, J lost 10 bases, and 10 bases stayed unmatched. Germline-derived CDR1 and CDR2 are SGDLS and YYNGEE. The DNA for the CDR3 is TGTGCCAGCAGCGGCGGGACAGGGGGCGTTTTTCCAGCTTTCTTT. The encoded protein is CASSGGTGGVFPAFF.

The CDR3 reads CASSQIRDRLIGDTQYF. The CDR3 DNA follows: TGTGCCAGCAGCCAAATCCGGGACAGGCTAATAGGAGATACGCAGTATTTT. V is TRBV4-2 and J is TRBJ2-3, with TRBD1 matching over 8 bases. The CDR3 runs 17 residues. The germline V gene has CDR1 LGHNA and CDR2 YNFKEQ. Germline trimming cut 2 bases from V and 5 bases from J; bases unmatched to any gene: 12.

V usage is TRBV30 and J usage is TRBJ2-1, with D possibly being TRBD2 (6 bases). Germline V gene lookup returns CDR1 GTSNPN and CDR2 SVGIG (reference sequence). Trimming took 2 bases from V and 5 from J, leaving 16 bases between them. The CDR3 runs 15 residues. The CDR3 DNA sequence: TGTGCCTGGAGTATAAGCGGGCAACTTAACAATGAGCAGTTCTTC. Translation gives CAWSISGQLNNEQFF.

The V and J genes are TRBV2 and TRBJ2-7; the D gene is possibly TRBD2 (6 bases). From germline, CDR1 is SNHLY and CDR2 FYNNEI. The CDR3 runs 12 residues. V gave up 5 bases and J gave up 3 bases, with 8 bases separating them. CDR3 nucleotide sequence: TGTGCCAGCAGTAGGGACTTCTACGAGCAGTACGTC. It translates to CASSRDFYEQYV.